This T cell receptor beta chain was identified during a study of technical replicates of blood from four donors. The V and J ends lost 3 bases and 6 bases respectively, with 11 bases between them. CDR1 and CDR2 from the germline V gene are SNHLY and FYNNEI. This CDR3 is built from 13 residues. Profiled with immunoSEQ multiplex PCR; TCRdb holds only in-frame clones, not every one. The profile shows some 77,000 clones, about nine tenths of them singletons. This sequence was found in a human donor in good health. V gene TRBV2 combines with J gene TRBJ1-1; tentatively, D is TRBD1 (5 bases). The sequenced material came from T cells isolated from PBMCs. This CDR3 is CASSEDQGAEAFF. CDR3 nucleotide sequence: TGTGCCAGCAGTGAGGACCAAGGGGCTGAAGCTTTCTTT.